The 10 T cell receptor beta chains reported below all come from one sample, sequenced in a study of CD8 T cells in ankylosing spondylitis (dated 2017 in TCRdb). The library was built by means of 5' RACE. The sequencing machine was an Illumina HiSeq 2500. TCRdb itself trimmed the public reads at Q25 with fastp, ran MiXCR and retained productive beta chains. Every distinct CDR3 protein forms one entry, paired with its most common genes and DNA. The sample profile shows 250,000 or so distinct CDR3 sequences; 18% of them were found once. The ten most abundant clones make up roughly a third of the sample. Specimen: blood, either unsorted or a sorted T cell fraction (not recorded which). The receptors shown here come from a male donor with ankylosing spondylitis or in good health (not recorded which).

In nucleotides, the CDR3 is TGTGCCAGCAGCTTGGTGGGGAATTCACCCCTCCACTTT. Residues: CASSLVGNSPLHF. The chain recombines TRBV5-6 with TRBJ1-6; D remains unclear. This CDR3 region has 13 residues. The V end was cut by 0 bases, the J end by 7 bases, with 5 bases between. The germline CDR1 and CDR2 sequences are SGHDT and YYEEEE.

The chain couples TRBV12-3 or TRBV12-4 to TRBJ2-2, with D perhaps matching TRBD2 (5 bases). The CDR3 is 14 amino acids. V lost 2 bases to trimming and J lost 7 bases, with 11 bases between them. The CDR3 sequence: CASSLSEGFGELFF. The CDR3 DNA sequence: TGTGCCAGCAGTTTATCTGAGGGATTCGGGGAGCTGTTTTTT.

This clonotype has only a few counts. The rearrangement uses TRBV10-3 and TRBJ2-5, with a tentative D call TRBD2 (6 bases). The CDR3 loop spans 15 amino acids. CDR1 and CDR2 (germline): ENHRY, SYGVKD. The V end lost 5 bases, the J end lost 5 bases, and 18 bases lay between the germline ends. CDR3 nucleotides: TGTGCCATCAGTACCACCGGGACCCGGGGGGAGACCCAGTACTTC. This translates into CAISTTGTRGETQYF.

About this clonotype: Germline is not matched at one junction end, which may reflect a read error. The chain couples TRBV11-2 to TRBJ2-7; D unclear. The germline gives CDR1 SGHAT, CDR2 FQNNGV. CDR3 size: 11 residues. CDR3 coding DNA: TGTGCCAGCAGCCCGTACTACGAGCCGTACTTC. Amino acids: CASSPYYEPYF.

The CDR3 reads CAISEILAEDNEQFF. The CDR3 bases are TGTGCCATCAGTGAAATTCTAGCGGAAGACAATGAGCAGTTCTTC. The chain joins TRBV10-3 to TRBJ2-1; 7 nucleotides agree with TRBD2. In germline, CDR1 is ENHRY, CDR2 SYGVKD. V lost 3 bases, J lost 5 bases, and 7 bases stayed unmatched. This CDR3 is 15 amino acids long.

The V call is TRBV4-1, the J call TRBJ2-1; D unresolved. V was clipped by 1 base and J by 3 bases, with 4 bases between them. Germline assignment: CDR1 MGHRA and CDR2 YSYEKL. CDR3 size: 13 residues. DNA for the CDR3: TGCGCCAGCAGCCAAGTCCTCTACAATGAGCAGTTCTTC. Its translation: CASSQVLYNEQFF.

This clonotype has ten or more counts. V gene TRBV20-1 combines with J gene TRBJ2-5; TRBD1 matches 10 bases. V gave up 4 bases and J gave up 1 base; unmatched junction bases: 6. The germline gives CDR1 DFQATT, CDR2 SNEGSKA (reference sequence). CDR3 length: 15 amino acids. As DNA, the CDR3 is TGCAGTGCTACGGCGGGACAGGGGCTCCAAGAGACCCAGTACTTC. Translating gives CSATAGQGLQETQYF.

This clonotype came up many times. This chain connects TRBV4-3 to TRBJ2-1; tentative D call: TRBD2 (7 bases). The CDR3 spans 15 residues. Trimming removed 3 bases from V and 2 bases from J, with 11 bases in between. Per the germline V gene, CDR1 is LGHNA and CDR2 is YSLEER. The CDR3 protein is CASSQEGGAYNEQFF. The CDR3 nucleotides read TGCGCCAGCAGCCAGGAAGGGGGGGCCTACAATGAGCAGTTCTTC.

V gene TRBV29-1 combines with J gene TRBJ2-7, with 10 bases lining up with TRBD2. The CDR3 is 16 amino acids. Germline CDR1 is SQVTM and CDR2 is ANQGSEA. Losses at the gene ends were 0 bases for V and 6 bases for J; bases not matched to a gene: 11. The CDR3 loop is CSVEDLSTSGILEQYF. The CDR3 DNA reads TGCAGCGTTGAAGATCTGTCAACTAGCGGGATACTCGAGCAGTACTTC.

This clonotype has at least ten counts. The chain is built from TRBV20-1 and TRBJ2-1; TRBD2 agrees at 11 bases. The CDR3 is 16 amino acids. J was trimmed by 7 bases and V by 1 base; bases with no gene match: 9. The V gene's germline CDR1 is DFQATT and CDR2 SNEGSKA (reference sequence). DNA for the CDR3: TGCAGTGCTAGAGTAGTAGCGGGAGGGAGGAGGAATGAGCAGTTCTTC. This encodes CSARVVAGGRRNEQFF.